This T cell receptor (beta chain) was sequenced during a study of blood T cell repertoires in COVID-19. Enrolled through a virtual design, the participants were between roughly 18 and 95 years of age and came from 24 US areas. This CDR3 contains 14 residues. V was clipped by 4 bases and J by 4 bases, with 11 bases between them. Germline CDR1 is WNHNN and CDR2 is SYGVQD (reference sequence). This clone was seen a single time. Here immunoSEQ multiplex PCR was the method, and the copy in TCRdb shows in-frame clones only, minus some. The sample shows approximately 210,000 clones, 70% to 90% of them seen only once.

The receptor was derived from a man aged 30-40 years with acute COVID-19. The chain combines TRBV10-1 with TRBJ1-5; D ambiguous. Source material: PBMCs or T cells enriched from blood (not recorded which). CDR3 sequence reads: CASSGSESNQPQHF. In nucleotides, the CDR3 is TGCGCCAGCAGTGGGTCAGAGAGTAATCAGCCCCAGCATTTT.